Below, 14 T cell receptor beta chains from the same sample are listed, as sequenced in a study of T cell repertoires in cytomegalovirus infection. TCRdb recomputed calls from the reads with MiXCR, one row per CDR3 protein. Found here are about 770,000 distinct CDR3 sequences, 29% of them singletons; the top ten hold less than 15%. These TCRs' antigens remain unknown. Sequences were derived from cultured CD8+ T cells from PBMCs, sampled from culture after CMV antigen stimulation. The receptors stem from a human donor in good health (CMV status not recorded). Some clones in this sample may be carry-over from other donors' samples.

This clonotype has only a few counts. The chain recombines TRBV12-3 or TRBV12-4 with TRBJ2-1; D is possibly TRBD1 or TRBD2 (5 bases each). V dropped 7 bases and J dropped 3 bases, with 13 bases sitting between them. The CDR3 covers 14 residues. This chain's CDR3 is CASILGTIYNEQFF. CDR3 nucleotides: TGTGCCAGCATCTTGGGGACGATCTACAATGAGCAGTTCTTC.

The gene calls are TRBV6-2 or TRBV6-3 and TRBJ2-2; D unresolved. Germline CDR1 MNHEY, CDR2 SVGEGT. CDR3 length: 15 amino acids. Trimming pared 1 base from V and 4 bases from J, leaving 10 bases between. CDR3 loop: CASSYWEPSTGELFF. DNA for the CDR3: TGTGCCAGCAGTTACTGGGAACCCTCCACCGGGGAGCTGTTTTTT.

This clonotype was counted at least ten times. The chain uses TRBV27 and TRBJ1-1, with D perhaps matching TRBD1 (5 bases). The CDR3 extends over 14 amino acids. Germline CDR1 reads MNHEY; CDR2 reads SMNVEV (reference sequence). V was pared by 5 bases and J by 5 bases, with 15 bases between. The CDR3 loop reads CASSPRRVETEAFF. The DNA of the CDR3 is TGTGCCAGCAGTCCCCGCAGGGTCGAAACTGAAGCTTTCTTT.

The genes are TRBV13 and TRBJ1-1, with 9 bases that match TRBD1. V shed 5 bases, J shed 5 bases, and the junction held 9 bases outside the gene matches. CDR3 length equals 15 residues. Looked up from germline, CDR1 is PRHDT and CDR2 is FYEKMQ (reference sequence). CDR3: CASSTDRGDRTEAFF. CDR3 sequence (DNA): TGTGCCAGCAGCACGGACAGGGGTGATCGAACTGAAGCTTTCTTT.

This clonotype was observed a handful of times. This sequence joins TRBV12-5 and TRBJ1-4; 7 bases map to TRBD1. Looked up from germline, CDR1 is LGHNT and CDR2 is FRNRAP. There are 16 residues in the CDR3. Trimming removed 0 bases from V and 4 bases from J; junction bases left unmatched: 5. The CDR3 loop reads CASGLVRTGLNEKLFF. CDR3 nucleotide sequence: TGTGCTAGTGGTTTGGTACGGACAGGCCTTAATGAAAAACTGTTTTTT.

The chain combines TRBV15 with TRBJ1-5; D is possibly TRBD1 (6 bases). The germline CDR1 and CDR2 sequences are LNHNV and YYDKDF (reference sequence). Between the trimmed V and J ends, which lost 8 bases and 0 bases, there was a span of 23 bases. The CDR3 consists of 18 residues. In DNA, the CDR3 is TGTGCCACCTCGCCACCGTACAGGGAAGATTATAGCAATCAGCCCCAGCATTTT. Its translation is CATSPPYREDYSNQPQHF.

This chain uses TRBV11-2 with TRBJ2-1; D is perhaps TRBD2 (5 bases). The CDR3 runs to 18 residues. Germline V lookup: CDR1 SGHAT, CDR2 FQNNGV. Trimming shortened V by 2 bases and J by 7 bases, and 24 bases separated the two germline ends. Here the CDR3 DNA reads TGTGCCAGCAGCTTACCTCGGCGAGGGTCCTCTCCGGGAAATGAGCAGTTCTTC. As protein: CASSLPRRGSSPGNEQFF.

This clonotype was counted a single time. This chain connects TRBV2 to TRBJ1-3, with D unresolved. V lost 7 bases, J lost 0 bases, and 13 bases lay in between. From germline, CDR1 is SNHLY and CDR2 FYNNEI. The CDR3 totals 15 residues. In DNA form, the CDR3 reads TGTGCCAGCAACAATGTCGGGCCCTCTGGAAACACCATATATTTT. Encoded protein: CASNNVGPSGNTIYF.

This clonotype was found a few times. The genes are TRBV27 and TRBJ2-7; TRBD1 matches 9 bases. The V gene end was trimmed by 0 bases and the J gene end by 4 bases; junction bases not matched to a gene: 4. This CDR3 has 15 residues. Germline V lookup: CDR1 MNHEY, CDR2 SMNVEV (reference sequence). The CDR3 loop reads CASSLSYGTGYEQYV. The CDR3 nucleotides read TGTGCCAGCAGTTTATCATATGGGACAGGGTACGAGCAGTACGTC.

As concerns this clonotype: The junction shows a germline mismatch at one end, possibly a read error. The chain couples TRBV6-2 or TRBV6-3 to TRBJ1-5, with 10 positions matching TRBD1. The CDR3 is made up of 11 amino acids. Germline CDR1 and CDR2: MNHEY and SVGEGT. Here the CDR3 reads CASSYPGTGVF. CDR3 nucleotide sequence: TGTGCCAGCAGTTACCCTGGGACAGGGGTATTT.

V gene TRBV6-5 combines with J gene TRBJ2-1, with TRBD1 matching over 9 bases. Germline V gene sequence: CDR1 MNHEY, CDR2 SVGAGI. The J segment lost 7 bases and the V segment lost 2 bases, leaving 3 bases of the junction unmatched. The CDR3 is 14 amino acids. In nucleotides, the CDR3 is TGTGCCAGCAGTTACGGGACAGGGCATAATGAGCAGTTCTTC. It is translated as CASSYGTGHNEQFF.

This clonotype was observed many times. The J gene is TRBJ2-3, the V gene TRBV7-2; weak D call: TRBD2 (6 bases). The germline V gene has CDR1 SGHTA and CDR2 FQGNSA. The CDR3 has 15 residues. V lost 5 bases to trimming and J lost 0 bases, with 12 bases between them. In nucleotides, the CDR3 is TGTGCCAGCAGCCATCCCGGGACTAGCACAGATACGCAGTATTTT. Residues: CASSHPGTSTDTQYF.

On this clonotype: Sequence at one end of the junction differs from germline and may be a read error. This chain connects TRBV11-2 to TRBJ1-2, with TRBD1 matching 7 bases. Germline values: CDR1 SGHAT, CDR2 FQNNGV. This CDR3 spans 14 amino acids. This CDR3 is CASTGTASNYGYTF. As DNA, the CDR3 is TGTGCTAGCACTGGGACAGCCTCTAACTATGGCTACACCTTC.

This clonotype was counted ten times or more. The rearrangement links TRBV7-9 to TRBJ1-2; possibly TRBD1 for D (5 bases). Trimming took off 4 bases at V and 6 bases at J, with 15 bases between the two ends. CDR1 is SEHNR, CDR2 FQNEAQ, per germline (reference sequence). The CDR3 is made up of 14 amino acids. In nucleotides, the CDR3 is TGTGCCAGCAGCTCTCGCCGGGACTCCCATGGCTACACCTTC. It encodes CASSSRRDSHGYTF.